Listed below are T cell receptor beta chains from one sample, sequenced in a study of shared clonotypes between healthy human individuals. Sequenced by immunoSEQ multiplex PCR; TCRdb stores in-frame clones only, minus some. The repertoire holds roughly 500,000 clones, with 79% as singletons. Sequencing used PBMCs. The receptors here all came from a woman aged 40 to 49 in good health. Some clones in this sample may be carry-over from other donors' samples. Both conserved end residues are part of each CDR3. The D gene is left open where the match is weak. Part of the rows lack a size; the others show once, few, many or a class for expanded clones.

CDR3nt,CDR3aa,abundance,j_gene,d_gene,v_gene
TGTGCCAGCAGCCCCGGGGGGGGGAGAAACACCATATATTTT,CASSPGGGRNTIYF,NA,TRBJ1-3,NA,TRBV5-4
TGCGCCAGCAGCCCCCGGGTAGCGGGAGGTGAGCAGTACTTC,CASSPRVAGGEQYF,many,TRBJ2-7,TRBD2,TRBV4-1
TGTGCCAGCAGACAGGGGAGAATGAACACTGAAGCTTTCTTT,CASRQGRMNTEAFF,NA,TRBJ1-1,TRBD1,TRBV27
TGTGCCAGCAGTTACAACAGGGACGGCAATGAGCAGTTCTTC,CASSYNRDGNEQFF,NA,TRBJ2-1,NA,TRBV6-6
TGTGCCAGCAGCCCCCGAGCCGCGGGAGGGGGAACAGATACGCAGTATTTT,CASSPRAAGGGTDTQYF,many,TRBJ2-3,TRBD2,TRBV4-2
TGTGCCAGCAGTCCGACTAGCGCGCAAGAGACCCAGTACTTC,CASSPTSAQETQYF,once,TRBJ2-5,TRBD2,TRBV9
TGTGCCAGCAGCGTAGGTGCAGCCGAAGAGACCCAGTACTTC,CASSVGAAEETQYF,few,TRBJ2-5,NA,TRBV9
TGTGCCAGCAGCTTGGAAGGGAGGCCCTACAATGAGCAGTTCTTC,CASSLEGRPYNEQFF,once,TRBJ2-1,NA,TRBV5-4
TGCGCCAGCAGCCAAGATCAGTCAGCCTATGGCTACACCTTC,CASSQDQSAYGYTF,NA,TRBJ1-2,NA,TRBV4-3
TGCGCCAGCAGCCAAAGTCTTCTTGGGGAAAAACTGTTTTTT,CASSQSLLGEKLFF,NA,TRBJ1-4,NA,TRBV4-1
TGTGCCAGCAGTTTTTTGTTTGTCGGGCAGGGCAATCAGCCCCAGCATTTT,CASSFLFVGQGNQPQHF,once,TRBJ1-5,NA,TRBV28
TGTGCCAGCAGTTTGGACGGGAACACTGAAGCTTTCTTT,CASSLDGNTEAFF,once,TRBJ1-1,NA,TRBV27
TGTGCCAGCAGTTTAGCGGAAGGGGGAGGCGGTCAGCCCCAGCATTTT,CASSLAEGGGGQPQHF,NA,TRBJ1-5,NA,TRBV28
TGCGCCAGCAGCTTGTCGTCAACAGGAACTGTCCGGGGCGAGCAGTACTTC,CASSLSSTGTVRGEQYF,NA,TRBJ2-7,NA,TRBV5-1
TGTGCCAGCAGCGCGGGACTACCGTCCTCTGGGGCCAACGTCCTGACTTTC,CASSAGLPSSGANVLTF,few,TRBJ2-6,TRBD2,TRBV5-8
TGTGCCAGCAGTGTAGACACAAACACTGAAGCTTTCTTT,CASSVDTNTEAFF,few,TRBJ1-1,NA,TRBV2
TGCGCCAGCAACAGGGGGGCGAAGCAGCAGTACTTC,CASNRGAKQQYF,few,TRBJ2-7,TRBD1,TRBV10-1
TGTGCCAGCAGCCCAGGGGACAGCCACAATGAGCAGTTCTTC,CASSPGDSHNEQFF,NA,TRBJ2-1,TRBD1,TRBV7-8
TGCGCCAGCAGCCAACTGGACATACTCCAAGAGACCCAGTACTTC,CASSQLDILQETQYF,NA,TRBJ2-5,NA,TRBV4-1
TGTGCCAGTAGTATAGGAGGGGACACTTCCTACGAGCAGTACTTC,CASSIGGDTSYEQYF,many,TRBJ2-7,NA,TRBV19
TGTGCCAGTAGTATGTCAGAGAACACTGAAGCTTTCTTT,CASSMSENTEAFF,NA,TRBJ1-1,NA,TRBV19
TGTGCCAGCAGCCCCCCCGGCGCCGGCACAGATACGCAGTATTTT,CASSPPGAGTDTQYF,once,TRBJ2-3,NA,TRBV14
TGTGCCAGCAGTTTGCCTCGGACAGGGTTTAGACTGTTTTTT,CASSLPRTGFRLFF,NA,TRBJ1-4,TRBD1,TRBV27
TGTGCCAGCAGCGGGGGGGAGACTCCCGGCGAGCAGTTCTTC,CASSGGETPGEQFF,NA,TRBJ2-1,TRBD2,TRBV5-4
TGTGCCAGCAGCTCGTCAGGGTTTAGCAATCAGCCCCAGCATTTT,CASSSSGFSNQPQHF,once,TRBJ1-5,NA,TRBV7-8
TGTGCCAGCATCTCTAGGTCCACCGGGGAGCTGTTTTTT,CASISRSTGELFF,few,TRBJ2-2,NA,TRBV28
TGTGCCAGCAGCCTAGCGGGTCCGAACACCGGGGAGCTGTTTTTT,CASSLAGPNTGELFF,once,TRBJ2-2,TRBD2,TRBV7-2
TGTGCCAGCAGACGACAGGGGGTTTCGGATGGAAACACCATATATTTT,CASRRQGVSDGNTIYF,NA,TRBJ1-3,TRBD1,TRBV28
TGTGCCAGCAGCCCCCGGGGACGTGATACGCAGTATTTT,CASSPRGRDTQYF,NA,TRBJ2-3,NA,TRBV9
TGTGCCACCAGCAGAGACAAGGGGGCCGCTGAAGCTTTCTTT,CATSRDKGAAEAFF,NA,TRBJ1-1,TRBD1,TRBV15
TGTGCCATCAGTGAGTCCCAGGGAGTCTCTGGGGCCAACGTCCTGACTTTC,CAISESQGVSGANVLTF,NA,TRBJ2-6,NA,TRBV10-3
TGCGCCAGCAGCTTGGGGACAGGGGGGTTGCAAGAGACCCAGTACTTC,CASSLGTGGLQETQYF,NA,TRBJ2-5,TRBD1,TRBV5-1
TGTGCCAGCTCACCACCCGGCCCCGGGGTCCACAATGAGCAGTTCTTC,CASSPPGPGVHNEQFF,NA,TRBJ2-1,NA,TRBV18
TGTGCCAGCAGCTTGCAGGTCCCGGATCAGCCCCAGCATTTT,CASSLQVPDQPQHF,NA,TRBJ1-5,NA,TRBV7-8
TGTGCCAGTAGTATGGAAGGGGTAACTGAGACCCAGTACTTC,CASSMEGVTETQYF,few,TRBJ2-5,NA,TRBV19
TGTGCCAGCAGGCAACCAATGAACACTGAAGCTTTCTTT,CASRQPMNTEAFF,NA,TRBJ1-1,NA,TRBV6-5
TGTGCCAGCAGTTCCCGCTGGGTGGGCCGGAGTGGCTACACCTTC,CASSSRWVGRSGYTF,NA,TRBJ1-2,NA,TRBV28
TGTGCCAGTAGTCCCCGTCGAAACACCATATATTTT,CASSPRRNTIYF,NA,TRBJ1-3,NA,TRBV19
TGCAGCGTTGAAGTTTTGGGTGGAGATAGGGCCTACGAGCAGTACTTC,CSVEVLGGDRAYEQYF,NA,TRBJ2-7,NA,TRBV29-1
TGTGCCAGCAGTAGCCCCGGGACAGGATTTGGCTACACCTTC,CASSSPGTGFGYTF,NA,TRBJ1-2,TRBD1,TRBV6-6
TGTGCCAGCAGCTTAGGAGGGACCCAAGAGACCCAGTACTTC,CASSLGGTQETQYF,NA,TRBJ2-5,NA,TRBV11-2
TGTGCCAGCAGCCATTCTTTCGGGGGAGCGGGCACAGATACGCAGTATTTT,CASSHSFGGAGTDTQYF,once,TRBJ2-3,NA,TRBV28
TGTGCCAGCAGCCAAGAAGGCGCATACGAGCAGTACTTC,CASSQEGAYEQYF,NA,TRBJ2-7,NA,TRBV4-2
TGTGCCAGCAGCGTAGCTCCGTACAGGGGGGGATCCACAGATACGCAGTATTTT,CASSVAPYRGGSTDTQYF,NA,TRBJ2-3,NA,TRBV9
TGCGCCAGCAGCTTGTCAGCGGACTCCTACAATGAGCAGTTCTTC,CASSLSADSYNEQFF,NA,TRBJ2-1,NA,TRBV5-1
TGTGCCAGCAGCCAGGGGACTAGCACAGATACGCAGTATTTT,CASSQGTSTDTQYF,NA,TRBJ2-3,NA,TRBV11-3
TGTGCCAGCAGTGGCAGGGCATCTAACTATGGCTACACCTTC,CASSGRASNYGYTF,NA,TRBJ1-2,NA,TRBV2
TGTGCCAGCATGCCGGGGGGAAATTCACCCCTCCACTTT,CASMPGGNSPLHF,once,TRBJ1-6,NA,TRBV6-6
TGCGCCAGCAGCCAAGAGGTGGCGACAGGGGGAAGGGGGGCCAACGTCCTGACTTTC,CASSQEVATGGRGANVLTF,NA,TRBJ2-6,TRBD1,TRBV4-1
TGTGCCAGCAGCAACGACCCTTACACTGAAGCTTTCTTT,CASSNDPYTEAFF,once,TRBJ1-1,NA,TRBV7-2